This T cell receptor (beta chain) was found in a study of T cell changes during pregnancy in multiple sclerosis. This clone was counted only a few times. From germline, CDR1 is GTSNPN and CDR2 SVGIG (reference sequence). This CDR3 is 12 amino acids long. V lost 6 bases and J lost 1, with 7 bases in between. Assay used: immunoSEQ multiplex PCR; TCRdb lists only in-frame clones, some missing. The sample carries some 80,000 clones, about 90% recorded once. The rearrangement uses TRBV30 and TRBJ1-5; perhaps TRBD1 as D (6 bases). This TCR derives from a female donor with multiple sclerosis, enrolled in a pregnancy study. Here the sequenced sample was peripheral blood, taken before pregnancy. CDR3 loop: CACQGSNQPQHF. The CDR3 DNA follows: TGTGCCTGTCAGGGGAGCAATCAGCCCCAGCATTTT.